A selection of T cell receptor beta chains follows, all from one sample in a study of T cell responses to AZD1222 COVID-19 vaccine. Profiled with immunoSEQ multiplex PCR; TCRdb holds only in-frame clones, not every one. The table lists 180,000 or so clones, about 93% of them singletons. Material: peripheral blood, obtained 28 days after the second AZD1222 dose. These receptors all stem from an adult who received the AZD1222 COVID-19 vaccine. Both conserved end residues are part of each CDR3. Each record gives: D gene, J gene, V gene, clone size, CDR3 DNA, CDR3 protein. A D gene is named only where the DNA matches it firmly. The listing skips clone size in some rows; elsewhere it reads once, few, many or a size class.

. | TRBJ2-7 | TRBV7-3 | . | TGTGCCAGCAGCTTATACGGCGGTATTAGGGACCCAGGTTACGAGCAGTACTTC | CASSLYGGIRDPGYEQYF
. | TRBJ2-3 | TRBV7-2 | once | TGTGCCAGCAGCTTAGGGGGGTCGCAGTATTTT | CASSLGGSQYF
. | TRBJ1-5 | TRBV10-3 | . | TGTGCCTCATGGGGGGGGAGCGGTCAGCCCCAGCATTTT | CASWGGSGQPQHF
. | TRBJ1-2 | TRBV6-5 | . | TGTGCCAGCAGTTACCGGGGAGGCGACTATGGCTACACCTTC | CASSYRGGDYGYTF
. | TRBJ1-1 | TRBV7-9 | . | TGTGCCAGCAGCTTAGCCGCGAACACTGAAGCTTTCTTT | CASSLAANTEAFF
TRBD1 | TRBJ1-5 | TRBV23-1 | . | TGCGCCAGATTAACAGGGGATCCTAGCAATCAGCCCCAGCATTTT | CARLTGDPSNQPQHF
. | TRBJ1-6 | TRBV5-1 | . | TGCGCCAGCAGCTTGAGAGTGACAACTAATTCACCCCTCCACTTT | CASSLRVTTNSPLHF
. | TRBJ1-2 | TRBV4-1 | . | TGCGCCAGCAGCCAAACGGGGGTTAACTATGGCTACACCTTC | CASSQTGVNYGYTF
. | TRBJ2-3 | TRBV24-1 | . | TGTGCCACCAGTGAGCGTACAGATACGCAGTATTTT | CATSERTDTQYF
. | TRBJ2-1 | TRBV18 | . | TGTGCCAGCTCACCAGTTAGGGATGAGCAGTTCTTC | CASSPVRDEQFF
. | TRBJ1-2 | TRBV3-1/TRBV3-2 | . | TGTGCCAGCAGCCCGCGGGGAGCTAACTATGGCTACACCTTC | CASSPRGANYGYTF
TRBD1 | TRBJ1-5 | TRBV19 | . | TGTGCCAGTAGTGGACTCGGGACAGGGTCGACGCCCCAGCATTTT | CASSGLGTGSTPQHF
TRBD2 | TRBJ2-2 | TRBV6-4 | . | TGTGCCAGCAGCCCCGAGGGACTAGTAAACACCGGGGAGCTGTTTTTT | CASSPEGLVNTGELFF
. | TRBJ1-2 | TRBV7-9 | . | TGTGCCAGCAGCTTAGCGCAGGGAGCTAACTATGGCTACACCTTC | CASSLAQGANYGYTF
. | TRBJ1-5 | TRBV4-1 | . | TGCGCCAGCAGCCAAGGGGCGTATAGCAATCAGCCCCAGCATTTT | CASSQGAYSNQPQHF
TRBD1 | TRBJ1-4 | TRBV11-1 | . | TGTGCCAGCAGCGTGAACAGGGGTGGTGAAAAACTGTTTTTT | CASSVNRGGEKLFF
TRBD1 | TRBJ2-7 | TRBV28 | . | TGTGCCAGCAGTTGGCAGGGGGAAACCTACGAGCAGTACTTC | CASSWQGETYEQYF
. | TRBJ1-6 | TRBV3-1/TRBV3-2 | few | TGTGCCAGCAGCCAAGAACGGGGAAGAGGGAATTCACCCCTCCACTTT | CASSQERGRGNSPLHF
. | TRBJ2-7 | TRBV6-2/TRBV6-3 | . | TGTGCCAGCAGTTCCTACTACGAGCAGTACTTC | CASSSYYEQYF
. | TRBJ1-2 | TRBV2 | . | TGTGCCAGCAGTGAGATTACCGCCCGTCGGGGTGGCTACACCTTC | CASSEITARRGGYTF
. | TRBJ2-2 | TRBV5-4 | . | TGTGCCAGCCCTCTAGCGACCGGGGAGCTGTTTTTT | CASPLATGELFF
. | TRBJ1-5 | TRBV7-9 | . | TGTGCCAGCAGCTTAGTAGTGGCAGGGAGCAATCAGCCCCAGCATTTT | CASSLVVAGSNQPQHF
. | TRBJ1-2 | TRBV29-1 | few | TGCAGCGTTGATGGGGTTACGGCTAACTATGGCTACACCTTC | CSVDGVTANYGYTF
TRBD1 | TRBJ1-6 | TRBV19 | . | TGTGCCAGTAGTATCCCGGACAGGAGGGCAGGGTCACCCCTCCACTTT | CASSIPDRRAGSPLHF
TRBD2 | TRBJ2-5 | TRBV9 | . | TGTGCCAGCAGCGTTAGCCCAGCGGGGGACCAAGAGACCCAGTACTTC | CASSVSPAGDQETQYF
. | TRBJ2-7 | TRBV5-1 | . | TGCGCCAGCAGCTTGGGCCTCGACGAGCAGTACTTC | CASSLGLDEQYF
. | TRBJ1-1 | TRBV5-4 | . | TGTGCCAGCAGCGGGAACACGGGGGTTAACACTGAAGCTTTCTTT | CASSGNTGVNTEAFF
. | TRBJ2-5 | TRBV24-1 | . | TGTGCCACCAGTGATTTGGAGACCCAGTACTTC | CATSDLETQYF
. | TRBJ1-5 | TRBV7-2 | once | TGTGCCAGCAGCTCCAGACAGGAGGGCGCTCAGCCCCAGCATTTT | CASSSRQEGAQPQHF
TRBD1 | TRBJ1-1 | TRBV2 | . | TGTGCCAGCAGTGAGGGGGACAGGGTGAGCACTGAAGCTTTCTTT | CASSEGDRVSTEAFF
. | TRBJ1-1 | TRBV10-3 | . | TGTGCCATCAGTTCGGACAGCGGCGTCTCTGAAGCTTTCTTT | CAISSDSGVSEAFF
. | TRBJ1-1 | TRBV6-5 | few | TGTGCCAGCAGCGGGGGAGTCACTGAAGCTTTCTTT | CASSGGVTEAFF
. | TRBJ2-3 | TRBV3-1/TRBV3-2 | . | TGTGCCAGCAGCCAAGAGCATAGTACGCAGTATTTT | CASSQEHSTQYF
. | TRBJ2-5 | TRBV4-1 | . | TGCGCCAGCAGCCAATCGTCTCTAAGGGCCCAGTACTTC | CASSQSSLRAQYF
. | TRBJ1-4 | TRBV6-6 | . | TGTGCCACCAGAAACGATGGGGCAGGAATTAATGAAAAACTGTTTTTT | CATRNDGAGINEKLFF
. | TRBJ1-5 | TRBV19 | . | TGTGCCAGTAGCCCTCGCCAGGTCCCCAATCAGCCCCAGCATTTT | CASSPRQVPNQPQHF
. | TRBJ1-1 | TRBV5-1 | once | TGCGCCAGCAGCCCCTCCGTCCTCAACACTGAAGCTTTCTTT | CASSPSVLNTEAFF
. | TRBJ1-2 | TRBV29-1 | once | TGCAGCGTTGACCGCGGGTATGGCTACACCTTC | CSVDRGYGYTF
. | TRBJ1-1 | TRBV27 | . | TGTGCCAGCAGTTTTCAGGGGCCGAACACTGAAGCTTTCTTT | CASSFQGPNTEAFF
. | TRBJ2-4 | TRBV29-1 | . | TGCAGCGTTGAACCCCCTACCAACATTCAGTACTTC | CSVEPPTNIQYF
. | TRBJ1-1 | TRBV6-5 | . | TGTGCCAGCAGTTGGGGGCCGAACACTGAAGCTTTCTTT | CASSWGPNTEAFF
TRBD1 | TRBJ1-2 | TRBV6-6 | . | TGTGCCAGCAGTTACGCGGACAGGGGGCAGGATGGCTACACCTTC | CASSYADRGQDGYTF
TRBD1 | TRBJ1-4 | TRBV19 | once | TGTGCCGGAGGACAGGGACCTGAAAAACTGTTTTTT | CAGGQGPEKLFF
. | TRBJ1-3 | TRBV2 | . | TGTGCCAGCAGTGACCCGGCCGGAGGCTCTGGAAACACCATATATTTT | CASSDPAGGSGNTIYF
TRBD1 | TRBJ1-6 | TRBV30 | . | TGTGCCTGGAGCCCAGGGACAGGGGTGCCCCTCCACTTT | CAWSPGTGVPLHF
TRBD1 | TRBJ2-7 | TRBV19 | . | TGTGCCAGTACCCGCCGGACAGGGGGCTCCTACGAGCAGTACTTC | CASTRRTGGSYEQYF
TRBD1 | TRBJ1-5 | TRBV19 | . | TGTGCCAGTTTAAACAGGGGTAAGGATCAGCCCCAGCATTTT | CASLNRGKDQPQHF
TRBD1 | TRBJ2-5 | TRBV4-3 | once | TGCGCCAGCAGCCGGGACAGGGGTAAAGGGGAGACCCAGTACTTC | CASSRDRGKGETQYF
. | TRBJ1-2 | TRBV11-2 | . | TGTGCCAGCAGCTTAGAGGGACAAACAAGCTACACCTTC | CASSLEGQTSYTF
. | TRBJ1-5 | TRBV19 | . | TGTGCCAGTAGTATAGATCTGAGAAAGGGTTATCTTAGCAATCAGCCCCAGCATTTT | CASSIDLRKGYLSNQPQHF
. | TRBJ2-7 | TRBV7-9 | . | TGTGCCAGCAGTGAAGGTGCAGCCTCCTACGAGCAGTACTTC | CASSEGAASYEQYF
. | TRBJ1-4 | TRBV9 | . | TGTGCCAGCAGCGTACAGGGGAACAGTGGGGAAAAACTGTTTTTT | CASSVQGNSGEKLFF
. | TRBJ2-7 | TRBV6-5 | . | TGTGCCAGCAGTCCCAGAACAGGGATCTACGAGCAGTACTTC | CASSPRTGIYEQYF
TRBD2 | TRBJ2-1 | TRBV4-3 | . | TGCGCCAGCAGCCAAGACCGACGGGACTATATATACAATGAGCAGTTCTTC | CASSQDRRDYIYNEQFF